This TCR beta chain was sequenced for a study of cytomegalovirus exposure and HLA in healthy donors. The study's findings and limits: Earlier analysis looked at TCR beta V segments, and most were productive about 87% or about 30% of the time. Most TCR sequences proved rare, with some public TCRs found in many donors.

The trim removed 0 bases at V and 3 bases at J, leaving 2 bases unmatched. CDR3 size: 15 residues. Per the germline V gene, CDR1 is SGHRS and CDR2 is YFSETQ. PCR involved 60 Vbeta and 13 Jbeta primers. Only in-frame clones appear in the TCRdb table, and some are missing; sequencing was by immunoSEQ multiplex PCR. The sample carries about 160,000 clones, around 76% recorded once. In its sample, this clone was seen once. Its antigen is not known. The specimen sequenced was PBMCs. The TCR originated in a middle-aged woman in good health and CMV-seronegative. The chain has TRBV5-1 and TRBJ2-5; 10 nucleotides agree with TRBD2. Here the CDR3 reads CASSLAGTSEETQYF. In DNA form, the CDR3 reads TGCGCCAGCAGCTTGGCCGGGACTAGCGAAGAGACCCAGTACTTC.